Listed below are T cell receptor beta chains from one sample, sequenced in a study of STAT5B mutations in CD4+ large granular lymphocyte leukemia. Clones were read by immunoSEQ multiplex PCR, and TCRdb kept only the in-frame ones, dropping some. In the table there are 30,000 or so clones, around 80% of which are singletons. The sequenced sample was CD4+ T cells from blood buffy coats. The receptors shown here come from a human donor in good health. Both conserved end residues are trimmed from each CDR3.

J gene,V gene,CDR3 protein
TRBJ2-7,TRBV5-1,ASSFGSVVTYEQY
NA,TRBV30,AWTGGGEQY
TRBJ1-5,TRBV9,ASSVASRGDRGLEVSNQPQH
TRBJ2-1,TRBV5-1,ASSAPSSGGANEQF
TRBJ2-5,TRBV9,ASSVVGQGETQY
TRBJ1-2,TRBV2,ASIKQGTGIGYT
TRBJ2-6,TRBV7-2,ASSRQSSGANVLT
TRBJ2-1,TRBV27,ASSPQLAGKHNEQF
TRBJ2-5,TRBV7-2,ASTRAGGQETQY
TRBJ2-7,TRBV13,ASSLDRGYEQY
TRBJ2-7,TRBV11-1,ASSSSENYEQY
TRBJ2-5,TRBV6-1,ASSEGRGRETQY
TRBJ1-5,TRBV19,ASSVRWAGEQPQH
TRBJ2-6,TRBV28,ASGLGRGANVLT
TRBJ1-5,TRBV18,ASSPRGGRNQPQH
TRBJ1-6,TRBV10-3,AANKGAYNSPLH
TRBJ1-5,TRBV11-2,ASSPSGGFNQPQH
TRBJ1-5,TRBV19,ASSIGVQPQH
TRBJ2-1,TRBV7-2,ASSLRTGSSYNEQF
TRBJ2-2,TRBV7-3,ASSLGTMNTGELF
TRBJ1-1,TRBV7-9,ASSLQGNTEAF
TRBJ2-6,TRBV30,AWSVIAGANVLT
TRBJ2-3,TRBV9,ASNPAGSSTDTQY
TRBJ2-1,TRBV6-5,ASRMGQIYNEQF